This TCR beta chain was identified during a study of a mutant IDH1 vaccine in newly diagnosed glioma. Study background: Treatment recipients were approximately 60% male and around 40% female, and their mean age was around 40 years.

Trimming took 6 bases from V and 10 from J; bases not matched to a gene: 16. The CDR3 sequence is 15 residues long. Per the germline V gene, CDR1 is SQVTM and CDR2 is ANQGSEA. Whole-study findings and limits: Changes to the top peripheral T cell clonotypes appeared unrelated to pseudoprogression.

Sequencing was performed with immunoSEQ multiplex PCR; in TCRdb, only in-frame clones are kept and a portion is missing. The sample includes around 60,000 clones, 91% seen only once; the top ten take 2.6%. Sample time point: baseline, week 1 (first vaccination visit). The sample's treatment: pre-vaccination baseline after standard-of-care therapy. About this clone itself: The antigen remains undetermined.

The sequence came from a man aged 45-65 years with glioma. This rearrangement joins TRBV29-1 to TRBJ2-1, with 9 bases fitting TRBD2. The sequencing here drew on PBMCs, taken from a glioma patient treated with radiotherapy, temozolomide or both. The CDR3, as DNA: TGCAGCGTGGGAGGGGCGGGAGGGGGACCAGTGGAGCAGTTCTTC. This sequence encodes CSVGGAGGGPVEQFF.